The 18 T cell receptor beta chains in this list originate from one sample, sequenced in a study of T cells in Graves' hyperthyroidism and ophthalmopathy. Template material for amplifying TCR beta CDR3 regions consisted of RNA transcripts. The study used the HTBI primer set for a first-round RT-PCR of the TCR CDR3. TCRdb itself ran the multiplex PCR reads through MiXCR, one entry per CDR3 protein. The profile shows more than 550,000 distinct CDR3 sequences, just under 45% of them singletons. Material for sequencing was peripheral blood or thyroid tissue (not recorded which). The origin of the receptors is an adult man with Graves' disease, either hyperthyroidism or ophthalmopathy (not recorded which).

This clonotype has a count of ten or more. The chain recombines TRBV6-5 with TRBJ1-5, with D uncertain. CDR1 is MNHEY, CDR2 SVGAGI, per germline. V shed 5 bases and J shed 3 bases, with 2 bases lying between them. CDR3 length: 11 amino acids. The CDR3 region has the DNA TGTGCCAGCAGTGCCAATCAGCCCCAGCATTTT. Amino acid sequence: CASSANQPQHF.

To note about this clonotype: Because it lacks the conserved phenylalanine or tryptophan at the end, this CDR3 is likely a read error. The V call is TRBV9, the J call TRBJ1-6, with D perhaps TRBD1 (6 bases). This CDR3 spans 14 amino acids. Deletions cut 2 bases from V and 13 bases from J, with 16 bases between. Germline V gives CDR1 SGDLS, CDR2 YYNGEE. CDR3 DNA: TGTGCCAGCAGCGTTCAGGGGAGGTTAACCCCCCTCCACCTT. Residues: CASSVQGRLTPLHL.

The chain uses TRBV2 and TRBJ2-7, with no clear D. The J call is uncertain, as TRBJ2-5 better fits the DNA end. The CDR3 extends over 11 amino acids. Germline V gives CDR1 SNHLY, CDR2 FYNNEI. The CDR3 nucleotides are TGTGCCAGCACGGTCGGACGGACCCAGTACTTC. This gives the protein CASTVGRTQYF.

The rearrangement links TRBV20-1 to TRBJ2-7, with TRBD2 matching over 8 bases. The V gene end was trimmed by 4 bases and the J gene end by 2 bases; junction bases not matched to a gene: 10. CDR3 length: 15 residues. Germline CDR1 and CDR2: DFQATT and SNEGSKA (reference sequence). The CDR3 bases are TGCAGTGCTACCCGGGGGGGCTATGGGCCCTACGAGCAGTACTTC. This gives the protein CSATRGGYGPYEQYF.

This chain joins TRBV15 and TRBJ1-2; D call uncertain. From germline, CDR1 is LNHNV and CDR2 YYDKDF (reference sequence). The germline V and J ends were trimmed by 1 base and 4 bases, with 13 bases remaining between them. The CDR3 runs to 15 residues. The CDR3 DNA follows: TGTGCCACCAGCAGAGTGGCGGGAGAGACCTATGGCTACACCTTC. This gives the protein CATSRVAGETYGYTF.

Notes on this clonotype: A clone one base away is much larger, so this may be a read error. V usage is TRBV2 and J usage is TRBJ2-7; 7 bases map to TRBD1. The germline V gene encodes CDR1 SNHLY and CDR2 FYNNEI. The CDR3 spans 16 residues. In DNA, the CDR3 is TGTGCCGGCAGTTCGATGGCGACAGGGTTCGCCTACGAGCAGTACTTC. It codes for CAGSSMATGFAYEQYF.

This clonotype appeared a few times. The genes are TRBV7-8 and TRBJ1-1, with D maybe TRBD1 (5 bases). CDR3 length equals 15 residues. The V and J ends lost 3 bases and 5 bases respectively, with 16 bases between them. CDR1 and CDR2 from the germline V gene are SGHVS and FQNEAQ. The DNA for the CDR3 is TGTGCCAGCAGCTTCGACAGAGACATGGGGACTGAAGCTTTCTTT. Protein sequence: CASSFDRDMGTEAFF.

This clonotype was seen once. The chain uses TRBV20-1 and TRBJ2-7; 7 bases align to TRBD1. This CDR3 spans 13 amino acids. The germline gives CDR1 DFQATT, CDR2 SNEGSKA (reference sequence). The V gene end was trimmed by 3 bases and the J gene end by 3 bases; junction bases not matched to a gene: 5. Written as DNA, the CDR3 is TGCAGTGCTAGGGACAGGACAGACTACGAGCAGTACTTC. As protein: CSARDRTDYEQYF.

V gene TRBV29-1 combines with J gene TRBJ2-5, with D possibly being TRBD2 (5 bases). The CDR3 has 12 amino acids. Per germline, CDR1 SQVTM and CDR2 ANQGSEA. With 6 bases removed from V and 3 bases from J, the gap between germline ends came to 11 bases. DNA of the CDR3: TGCAGCGTACCTGGGAGCGAAGAGACCCAGTACTTC. This gives the protein CSVPGSEETQYF.

The chain links TRBV2 to TRBJ2-2, with 7 bases matching TRBD1. The CDR3 loop spans 11 amino acids. The germline V gene encodes CDR1 SNHLY and CDR2 FYNNEI. The J segment lost 10 bases and the V segment lost 10 bases, leaving 6 bases of the junction unmatched. The CDR3, as DNA: TGTGCCACGACAGGGTCCGAGGAGCTGTTTTTT. Its translation is CATTGSEELFF. Using reference TRBV2 and TRBJ2-2 for the parts outside the CDR3, the full variable domain is EPEVTQTPSHQVTQMGQEVILRCVPISNHLYFYWYRQILGQKVEFLVSFYNNEISEKSEIFDDQFSVERPDGSNFTLKIRSTKLEDSAMYFCATTGSEELFFGEGSRLTVL.

This chain links TRBV15 with TRBJ2-5; TRBD1 agrees at 11 bases. V trimming: 1 base; J trimming: 5 bases; junction bases outside the gene matches: 3. Germline V gene lookup returns CDR1 LNHNV and CDR2 YYDKDF (reference sequence). CDR3 length equals 15 residues. CDR3 amino acids: CATSRAGTGGETQYF. CDR3 DNA: TGTGCCACCAGCAGAGCCGGGACAGGGGGGGAGACCCAGTACTTC.

In the case of this clonotype: A much larger clone differs by one base, so this may be a read error. The chain has TRBV11-2 and TRBJ1-2, with 7 positions matching TRBD1. The CDR3 runs to 14 residues. Germline CDR1 SGHAT, CDR2 FQNNGV. The CDR3 DNA is TGTGCCGGCAGCAAACCGGGACAGCTATTTGGCTACACCTTC. Amino acid sequence: CAGSKPGQLFGYTF. Full variable domain (outside the CDR3, taken from reference TRBV11-2 and TRBJ1-2): EAGVAQSPRYKIIEKRQSVAFWCNPISGHATLYWYQQILGQGPKLLIQFQNNGVVDDSQLPKDRFSAERLKGVDSTLKIQPAKLEDSAVYLCAGSKPGQLFGYTFGSGTRLTVV.

The chain couples TRBV2 to TRBJ2-7, with D possibly being TRBD2 (6 bases). Trimming stripped 5 bases from V and 2 bases from J, with 16 bases between. CDR1 is SNHLY, CDR2 FYNNEI, per germline. CDR3 size: 15 residues. CDR3 DNA: TGTGCCAGCAGTTTTGAGGGCGGGACCACCTACGAGCAGTACTTC. This sequence encodes CASSFEGGTTYEQYF.

On this clonotype itself: A read error may be the cause here, since a much bigger clone is one base away. The J gene is TRBJ1-5, the V gene TRBV24-1; D unresolved. The ends were cut back, 1 base at V and 11 bases at J, with 8 bases in the middle. Germline CDR1 reads KGHDR; CDR2 reads SFDVKD. CDR3 size: 12 residues. CDR3 in DNA: TGTGCCACCAGTGATTTCCGGGAGGCCCAGCATTTT. Its translation is CATSDFREAQHF.

This clonotype turned up a few times. V gene TRBV9 combines with J gene TRBJ1-1, with TRBD1 as a possible D gene (6 bases). V was clipped by 4 bases and J by 4 bases, with 14 bases between them. CDR1 and CDR2 (germline): SGDLS, YYNGEE. This CDR3 comprises 14 residues. The CDR3 DNA is TGTGCCAGCAGCAGAGTCCTCAGGGGCACTGAAGCTTTCTTT. It yields the protein CASSRVLRGTEAFF.

This chain uses TRBV7-2 with TRBJ2-2; possible D gene TRBD2, 7 bases. Trimming pared 2 bases from V and 5 bases from J, leaving 18 bases between. Germline V lookup: CDR1 SGHTA, CDR2 FQGNSA. The CDR3 spans 17 residues. CDR3 bases: TGTGCCAGCAGCTTAAATCAGGGGAGGGGCGGGACCGGGGAGCTGTTTTTT. Its translation: CASSLNQGRGGTGELFF.

The V call is TRBV6-1, the J call TRBJ1-1; tentative D call: TRBD1 (5 bases). The V end lost 3 bases, the J end lost 2 bases, and 7 bases lay between the germline ends. CDR1 is MNHNS and CDR2 is SASEGT in the germline V gene. This CDR3 has 13 residues. The CDR3 sequence is CASSEDTNTEAFF. Written as DNA, the CDR3 is TGTGCCAGCAGTGAGGACACCAACACTGAAGCTTTCTTT.

This chain links TRBV20-1 with TRBJ2-7, with D uncertain. The CDR3 consists of 16 residues. Germline CDR1 DFQATT, CDR2 SNEGSKA (reference sequence). V lost 0 bases to trimming and J lost 3 bases, with 18 bases between them. The CDR3 sequence: CSARDSPFGRDYEQYF. The CDR3 DNA sequence: TGCAGTGCTAGAGACAGCCCTTTCGGTAGAGACTACGAGCAGTACTTC.